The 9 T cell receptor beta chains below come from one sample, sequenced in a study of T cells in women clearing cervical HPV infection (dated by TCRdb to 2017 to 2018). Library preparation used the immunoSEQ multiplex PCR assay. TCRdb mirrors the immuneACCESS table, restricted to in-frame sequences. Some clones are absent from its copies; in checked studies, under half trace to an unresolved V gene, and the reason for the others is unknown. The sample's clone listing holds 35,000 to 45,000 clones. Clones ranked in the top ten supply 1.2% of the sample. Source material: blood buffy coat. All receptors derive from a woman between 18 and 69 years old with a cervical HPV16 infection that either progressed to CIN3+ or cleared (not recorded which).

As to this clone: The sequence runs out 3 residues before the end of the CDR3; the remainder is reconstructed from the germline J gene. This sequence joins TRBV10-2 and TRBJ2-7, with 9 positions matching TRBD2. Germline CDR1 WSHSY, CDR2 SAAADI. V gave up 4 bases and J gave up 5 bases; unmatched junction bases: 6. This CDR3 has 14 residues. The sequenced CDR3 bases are TGCGCCAGCAGTGTTTTGAGACTAGCGGACGAG. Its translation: CASSVLRLADE. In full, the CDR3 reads CASSVLRLADEQYF.

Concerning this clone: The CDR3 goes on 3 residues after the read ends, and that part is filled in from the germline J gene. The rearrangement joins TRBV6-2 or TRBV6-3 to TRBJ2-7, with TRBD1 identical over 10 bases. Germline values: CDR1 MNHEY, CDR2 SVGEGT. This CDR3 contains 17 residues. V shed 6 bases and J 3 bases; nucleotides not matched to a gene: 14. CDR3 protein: CASSKDRGIPRYYEQYF. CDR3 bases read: TGTGCCAGCAGCAAGGACAGGGGGATACCTCGATACTACGAG.

The CDR3 sequence is CASSLAGSGNTIYF. CDR3 bases read: TGCGCCAGCAGCTTGGCGGGGTCTGGAAACACC. The chain joins TRBV5-1 to TRBJ1-3; unclear D gene. Read data end 3 residues before the CDR3 end; the end is taken from the germline J gene. With 0 bases removed from V and 1 base from J, the gap between germline ends came to 5 bases. Germline V CDR1 and CDR2: SGHRS, YFSETQ. The CDR3 sequence is 14 residues long.

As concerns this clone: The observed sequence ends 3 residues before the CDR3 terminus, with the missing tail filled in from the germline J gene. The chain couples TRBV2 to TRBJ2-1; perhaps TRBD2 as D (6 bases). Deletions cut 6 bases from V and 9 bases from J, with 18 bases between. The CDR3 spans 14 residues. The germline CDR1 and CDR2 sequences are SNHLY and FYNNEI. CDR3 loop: CASRGLTRLGEQFF. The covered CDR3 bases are TGTGCCAGCAGGGGTTTGACTAGGTTGGGTGAG.

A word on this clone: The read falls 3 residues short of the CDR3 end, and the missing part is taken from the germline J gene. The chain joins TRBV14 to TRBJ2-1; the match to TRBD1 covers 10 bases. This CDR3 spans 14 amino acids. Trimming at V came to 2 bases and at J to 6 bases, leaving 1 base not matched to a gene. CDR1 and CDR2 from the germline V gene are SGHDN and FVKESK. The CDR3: CASSQRTGGNEQFF. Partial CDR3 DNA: TGTGCCAGCAGCCAACGGACAGGGGGCAATGAG.

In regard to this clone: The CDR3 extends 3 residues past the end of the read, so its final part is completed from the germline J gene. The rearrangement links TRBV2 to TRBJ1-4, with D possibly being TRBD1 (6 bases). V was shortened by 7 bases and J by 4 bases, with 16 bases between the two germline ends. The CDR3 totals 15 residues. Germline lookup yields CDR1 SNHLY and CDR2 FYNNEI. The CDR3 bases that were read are TGTGCCAGCAACGAAGGGGGGGGTTATAATGAAAAA. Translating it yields CASNEGGGYNEK. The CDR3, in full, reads CASNEGGGYNEKLFF.

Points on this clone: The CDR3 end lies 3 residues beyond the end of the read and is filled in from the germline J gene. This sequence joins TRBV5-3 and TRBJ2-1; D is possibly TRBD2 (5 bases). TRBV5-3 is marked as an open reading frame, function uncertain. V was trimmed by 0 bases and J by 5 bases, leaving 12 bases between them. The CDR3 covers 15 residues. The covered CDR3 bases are TGTGCCAGAAGCTTGGGACTACCCCTAAACAATGAG. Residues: CARSLGLPLNNE. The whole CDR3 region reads CARSLGLPLNNEQFF.

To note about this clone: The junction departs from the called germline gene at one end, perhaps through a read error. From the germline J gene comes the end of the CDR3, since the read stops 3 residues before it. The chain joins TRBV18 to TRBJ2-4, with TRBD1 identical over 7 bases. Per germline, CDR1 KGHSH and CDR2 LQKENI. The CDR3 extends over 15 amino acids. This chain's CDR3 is CAGSPDREGDQPQYF. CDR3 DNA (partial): TGTGCCGGCTCACCAGACAGGGAAGGGGATCAGCCT.

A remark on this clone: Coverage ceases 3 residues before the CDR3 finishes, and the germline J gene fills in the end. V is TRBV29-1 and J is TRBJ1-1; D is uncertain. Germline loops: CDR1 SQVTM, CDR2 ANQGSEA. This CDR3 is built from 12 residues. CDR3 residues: CSVVGGRVGAFF. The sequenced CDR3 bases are TGCAGCGTTGTGGGTGGAAGGGTGGGA.